Presented here are 10 T cell receptor beta chains from one specimen sequenced in a study of OX40 agonist ivuxolimab in advanced cancers. Measured with immunoSEQ multiplex PCR; TCRdb has only the in-frame clones, and not every one. The repertoire holds tens of thousands of clones, roughly nine tenths seen once, with around 2% in the top ten. The sample consisted of CD4+ or CD8+ T cells sorted from blood, taken in a trial of the OX40 agonist ivuxolimab. These receptors were collected from an adult with an advanced solid tumor such as melanoma, head and neck, liver or kidney cancer.

Turning to this clone: Its ends do not fully match the called genes, so a read error is possible. This chain links TRBV29-1 with TRBJ2-7, with D perhaps assigned TRBD1 or TRBD2 (5 bases each). The CDR3 has 15 amino acids. The germline V gene has CDR1 SQVTM and CDR2 ANQGSEA. The CDR3 reads CSVQETGLWDAEQYF. CDR3 nucleotides: TGCAGCGTTCAAGAAACTGGCCTTTGGGACGCCGAGCAGTACTTC.

The V and J genes are TRBV28 and TRBJ1-5; D is ambiguous. This CDR3 spans 12 amino acids. V lost 3 bases, J lost 10 bases, and 10 bases lay in between. CDR1 and CDR2 (germline): MDHEN, SYDVKM. The CDR3 protein is CASSFYGLPQHF. CDR3 sequence (DNA): TGTGCCAGCAGTTTCTATGGGCTCCCCCAGCATTTT. The entire variable domain, with the rest obtained from reference TRBV28 and TRBJ1-5, is as follows: DVKVTQSSRYLVKRTGEKVFLECVQDMDHENMFWYRQDPGLGLRLIYFSYDVKMKEKGDIPEGYSVSREKKERFSLILESASTNQTSMYLCASSFYGLPQHFGDGTRLSIL.

The chain has TRBV19 and TRBJ2-7; 7 bases map to TRBD1. Germline V gene data show CDR1 as LNHDA and CDR2 as SQIVND (reference sequence). The junction had 18 bases not matched to a gene; V was cut back by 5 bases and J by 5 bases. The CDR3 totals 17 residues. CDR3 amino acids: CASSLRGDRRVGDEQYF. The CDR3 region has the DNA TGTGCCAGTAGTCTCCGAGGGGACAGAAGGGTGGGGGACGAGCAGTACTTC.

CDR3: CAITPGQGTEAFF. CDR3 DNA sequence: TGTGCCATCACCCCGGGACAAGGGACTGAAGCTTTCTTT. V is TRBV10-3 and J is TRBJ1-1; tentatively, D is TRBD1 (6 bases). CDR1 is ENHRY, CDR2 SYGVKD, per germline. The CDR3 is 13 amino acids. V lost 7 bases and J lost 5, with 14 bases in between.

The chain has TRBV6-5 and TRBJ1-2, with 8 bases identical to TRBD1. Per germline, CDR1 MNHEY and CDR2 SVGAGI. The CDR3 is 14 residues long. The V segment lost 2 bases and the J segment 4 bases; nucleotides outside the gene matches: 3. The CDR3 nucleotides read TGTGCCAGCAGTTACACCGGGACAGGCTATGGCTACACCTTC. As protein: CASSYTGTGYGYTF.

The V call is TRBV29-1, the J call TRBJ1-1, with TRBD1 matching 9 bases. V shed 6 bases and J 1 base; nucleotides not matched to a gene: 3. The germline CDR1 and CDR2 sequences are SQVTM and ANQGSEA. The CDR3 loop spans 13 amino acids. The CDR3 reads CSVVTGGNTEAFF. CDR3 sequence (DNA): TGCAGCGTCGTGACAGGGGGGAACACTGAAGCTTTCTTT.

The chain is built from TRBV19 and TRBJ2-3; a weak D match, TRBD2 (6 bases). The CDR3 spans 15 residues. Germline V lookup: CDR1 LNHDA, CDR2 SQIVND (reference sequence). The V end was cut by 5 bases, the J end by 3 bases, with 15 bases between. The CDR3 region has the DNA TGTGCCAGTAGTCGGGGGACCCAAGGAACAGATACGCAGTATTTT. This codes for CASSRGTQGTDTQYF.

The V call is TRBV6-1, the J call TRBJ2-2; TRBD2 aligns across 13 bases. V shed 1 base, J shed 6 bases, and the junction held 5 bases outside the gene matches. The CDR3 has 17 residues. Germline V CDR1 and CDR2: MNHNS, SASEGT. For the CDR3, the DNA is TGTGCCAGCAGTGAAGATGGACTAGCGGGAGCAGCCGGGGAGCTGTTTTTT. As protein: CASSEDGLAGAAGELFF.

The V call is TRBV10-1, the J call TRBJ2-3; 7 bases match TRBD2. In germline, CDR1 is WNHNN, CDR2 SYGVQD (reference sequence). V shed 6 bases, J shed 7 bases, and the junction held 13 bases outside the gene matches. This CDR3 spans 15 amino acids. CDR3 protein: CASSEEGTKFHTQYF. Here the CDR3 DNA reads TGCGCCAGCAGCGAGGAGGGGACTAAGTTTCATACGCAGTATTTT.

The rearrangement uses TRBV23-1 and TRBJ1-1; D unresolved. TRBV23-1 is annotated as an ORF whose role is uncertain. The CDR3 has 16 amino acids. V was shortened by 0 bases and J by 1 base, with 12 bases between the two germline ends. The CDR3 region is CASSQSRAHPNTEAFF. The CDR3 coding sequence is TGCGCCAGCAGTCAATCGCGGGCCCATCCGAACACTGAAGCTTTCTTT.